This is a list of T cell receptor beta chains from one sample in a study of T cell responses to AZD1222 COVID-19 vaccine. Method: immunoSEQ multiplex PCR; TCRdb's copy keeps in-frame clones and lacks some. The table has some 130,000 clones, over 85% seen once. Sample: peripheral blood, taken 28 days after the second AZD1222 dose. These receptors were taken from an adult who received the AZD1222 COVID-19 vaccine. CDR3s include the opening cysteine and the closing phenylalanine or tryptophan. The order of the fields is D gene, J gene, V gene, clone size, CDR3 DNA, CDR3 protein. D genes are given only for firm matches. Rows may omit the clone size; those that give it use once, few, many or a size class.

d_gene: TRBD1
j_gene: TRBJ1-5
v_gene: TRBV29-1
abundance: .
CDR3nt: TGCAGCGTTGGTGACGGGCAGGGGGTCTACAGCAATCAGCCCCAGCATTTT
CDR3aa: CSVGDGQGVYSNQPQHF

d_gene: .
j_gene: TRBJ1-5
v_gene: TRBV28
abundance: .
CDR3nt: TGTGCCAGCAGTTCAGGGTCACAGCCCCAGCATTTT
CDR3aa: CASSSGSQPQHF

d_gene: .
j_gene: TRBJ1-1
v_gene: TRBV6-5
abundance: .
CDR3nt: TGTGCCAGCATGGGGGGGGAAATGAACACTGAAGCTTTCTTT
CDR3aa: CASMGGEMNTEAFF

d_gene: .
j_gene: TRBJ2-2
v_gene: TRBV6-4
abundance: medium-sized
CDR3nt: TGTGCCAGCAGTGACTCACAGAACACCGGGGAGCTGTTTTTT
CDR3aa: CASSDSQNTGELFF

d_gene: .
j_gene: TRBJ1-1
v_gene: TRBV6-5
abundance: .
CDR3nt: TGTGCCGCGGCCGGGACAATGAACACTGAAGCTTTCTTT
CDR3aa: CAAAGTMNTEAFF

d_gene: .
j_gene: TRBJ1-4
v_gene: TRBV24-1
abundance: .
CDR3nt: TGTGCCACCAGTGACCCCAGCCGTACAGGCCCCGAAAAACTGTTTTTT
CDR3aa: CATSDPSRTGPEKLFF

d_gene: .
j_gene: TRBJ1-1
v_gene: TRBV6-5
abundance: .
CDR3nt: TGTGCCAATGGACGGACTAACACTGAAGCTTTCTTT
CDR3aa: CANGRTNTEAFF

d_gene: .
j_gene: TRBJ2-5
v_gene: TRBV5-6
abundance: .
CDR3nt: TGTGCCAGCAGCTTCTATTTGTCGGGGAGAGAGACCCAGTACTTC
CDR3aa: CASSFYLSGRETQYF

d_gene: .
j_gene: TRBJ2-7
v_gene: TRBV19
abundance: .
CDR3nt: TGTGCCAGTAGTCCACGACAGGCCTACGAGCAGTACTTC
CDR3aa: CASSPRQAYEQYF

d_gene: TRBD1
j_gene: TRBJ1-2
v_gene: TRBV7-2
abundance: .
CDR3nt: TGTGCCAGCAGCATAAACAGGGACAGAAGCTACACCTTC
CDR3aa: CASSINRDRSYTF